This TCR beta chain originates from a study of cytomegalovirus exposure and HLA in healthy donors (dated 2017 in TCRdb). Study-wide context: An earlier analysis of 587 of the donors reported about 300 Gb of sequence data and around 110 million unique TCR beta sequences obtained from about 179 million T cells. Four to six DR-DQ haplotypes were handled as single units for association and clustering, since linkage in the cohort was strong. Along with the 666-subject first cohort, a separate validation cohort of over a hundred different subjects was used. The genetic ancestry cluster associated with self-reported Caucasian donors included about four fifths of the roughly 400 genotyped donors. Across around 400 genotyped donors of the cohort, an average of roughly 200,000 unique TCR beta nucleotide sequences per donor were sequenced, and 15% to 20% of those sequences were non-productive. Alongside the repertoire data, information on donor age, sex, ethnicity and CMV serostatus was compiled. The number of typed donors differed by locus: about 620-640 for A, B, C, DRB1 and DQB1; approximately 520 for DQA1; 606 for DPA1; and 400 to 480 for DPB1. Using immunosequencing, the study profiled T cell repertoires from about 610 subjects and related those repertoires to cytomegalovirus serostatus. Genome-wide SNP genotypes for about 60% of the roughly 670 donors were used in a later genetic analysis, which treated that subset as a discovery cohort. In the later analysis, no new phenotypic data were used to find candidate immune exposures; instead, reliance was placed on TCR beta sequences and their occurrence across donors. All discovery cohort repertoires had been generated using a single sequencing platform. Class I and class II HLA loci were covered by the typing at four-digit resolution. An early release covering 550 to 650 HLA-typed donors comprised about 300 gigabases of sequencing data and some 79 million unique TCR sequences. An earlier analysis of around 540 of the donors applied high-throughput TCR beta sequencing to assess whether each TCR beta V gene segment acted as functional or pseudogenic. To predict cytomegalovirus infection status, the study brought together high-throughput TCR immunosequencing, statistical association of individual TCRs with disease status, and machine learning. A later analysis re-examined previously published TCR beta repertoires from just over 650 donors and added high-resolution HLA genotyping to investigate patterns of TCR occurrence. The study aimed to test whether signatures of past pathogen exposure could be identified by cataloging public T cell receptors.

CDR1 and CDR2 are read off the germline V gene as MNHEY and SVGAGI. The CDR3 measures 12 amino acids from cysteine to phenylalanine. Only the CDR3 DNA stays, 36 bases, in frame from base 1. V is clipped by 2 bases and J by 8 bases, and the sequence between their germline boundaries is 7 bases long. Libraries were built with the immunoSEQ multiplex PCR assay. The multiplex PCR relied on a mix of 60 forward primers for TCR Vbeta segments and 13 reverse primers for TCR Jbeta segments. The CDR3 region of rearranged TCR beta genes was amplified from genomic DNA by a multiplex PCR assay. On the Illumina HiSeq System, the amplified TCR beta libraries were sequenced as 87-base-pair reads. In the original analysis: Across the roughly 670 repertoires, a later analysis counted 75 million to 90 million unique TCR beta chains, 8.5 million to 12 million of which were shared by at least two donors. Raw reads were error-corrected and collapsed into unique sequences with a nearest-neighbor algorithm that merged closely related sequences to remove PCR and sequencing errors. V, D and J gene segments were assigned by aligning CDR3 sequences to IMGT reference sequences. For a sequence to be retained, a match of at least six nucleotides was required to both a V gene segment and a J gene segment. Rearrangements were called productive when the CDR3 lacked stop codons and stayed in frame with V and J; all others were non-productive. CDR3 was defined by IMGT convention, running from the second conserved V-encoded cysteine to the conserved J-encoded phenylalanine. The earlier analysis of about 620 of the donors excluded sequences that lacked an unambiguous match to a single V gene segment. An earlier analysis of just under 600 of the donors called V segments functional above 56.7% productive rearrangements and segregating when the between-donor standard deviation exceeded 5%. To diagnose cytomegalovirus status from the catalog of TCR beta chain sequences, a statistical classification framework was built. A later analysis assigned V and J genes by comparing TCR nucleotide sequences with IMGT/GENE-DB human TR gene sequences. Using the TCRdist pipeline, a later analysis assigned CDR3 sequences along with most-parsimonious VDJ recombination scenarios. In a later analysis, each TCR beta chain was defined by its CDR3 amino acid sequence together with its V-gene family, and reads without a unique V-gene family were excluded. To address suspected cross-contamination and a sequencing artifact, a later analysis removed a few hundred highly shared, low-generation-probability nucleotide sequences. In a later analysis, a clonal expansion index was calculated for each public chain from normalized within-repertoire ranks of inferred template counts. A later analysis computed generation probabilities with a VDJ recombination model fitted to out-of-frame rearrangements, and checked the results against IGoR. In a later analysis, hypergeometric tests were used to score TCR-TCR, TCR-HLA and TCR-CMV co-occurrence, with a repertoire-size bias correction applied to TCR pairs. False discovery rates were estimated in a later analysis by permuting HLA or CMV assignments 20 times. In a later analysis, co-occurring TCRs were grouped using DBSCAN, with TCRdist sequence similarity added in when clustering inside HLA-allele-positive subsets. Repertoires with fewer than 30,000 or more than 120,000 public chains were left out of co-occurrence clustering, as were about 5 repertoires with anomalous nucleotide sharing. TCRdb stores this immuneACCESS table with in-frame sequences only. Part of the clones is absent; in the studies checked, under half of the shortfall reflects unresolved V genes, and no reason is known for the rest. From that table come the V and J calls and clone size; the DNA was used to work out D and trimming. Present in this sample are 180,000 or so clones, about four fifths of which were seen just once. The top ten hold 4.9% of the sample.

With respect to this clone: Its recognized antigen is unknown. No base quality values were provided; no much bigger clone lies one nucleotide off.

The cohort consisted of fewer than 700 healthy bone marrow donors. At the time of sampling, all cohort members were nominally healthy, though unrecorded immune exposures were likely present. The donor tested CMV seropositive, placing the donor among the 289 seropositive members of the cohort. Every donor gave a peripheral blood sample, and the peripheral blood mononuclear cells from that sample were used for TCR beta sequencing. Genomic DNA was extracted from the blood cell samples with the Qiagen DNeasy Blood Extraction Kit. General findings and caveats noted by the study authors: Because counts were too low, 15 to 20 rarely observed V segments, including chromosome 9 orphons, were left out of the earlier analysis of approximately 500 of the donors. A further reported finding was that TCR beta sequences accurately predicted the HLA-A and HLA-B alleles for most subjects in the first cohort. CMV serostatus was the only immune exposure information available for the cohort. An association between a missense DCLRE1C variant and V-gene and J-gene trimming of TCR beta chains was found in a later genetic analysis and replicated in an independent cohort. Assigning TCR associations to individual alleles was difficult when HLA alleles, especially DR and DQ, strongly co-occurred. Roughly uniform sequencing depth across donors was assumed in presence/absence analyses, although this assumption may not hold. In this cohort, only TCR beta chains were sequenced, and detectable features were limited by the absence of alpha or paired-chain data. HLA typing was unavailable for some donors at each locus, so association tests used only the typed subset. In the study, around 160 TCR beta chains were listed as associated with cytomegalovirus. Compared with the approximately 600-donor mean, donors in an Asian-associated ancestry cluster had fewer N-insertions in productive TCRs, according to a later genetic analysis. In both the original and validation cohorts, the classifier was reported to diagnose cytomegalovirus status with high specificity and sensitivity. In vitro tests confirmed that a few of the cytomegalovirus-associated TCR beta chains recognize cytomegalovirus antigens. A later analysis found that TCR association rates varied across HLA loci, with DRB1 alleles showing the most associated TCRs and HLA-C alleles the fewest. Some IMGT-functional V segments, including TRBV6-2 and TRBV6-3, could not be distinguished by the 87-base-pair reads and were therefore excluded. In a later analysis, HLA-associated TCR beta chains were found to be more clonally expanded and to have lower generation probabilities than equally common non-associated chains. While some public TCRs were present in many individuals, most TCR sequences turned up only very rarely across donors. Several of the top co-occurrence clusters appeared to be linked to parvovirus B19, influenza, CMV and Epstein-Barr virus, according to a later analysis. Linkage disequilibrium might explain the correlated functional status among segregating V segments, but an unknown experimental factor could not be ruled out. Broadly in line with IMGT annotations, most TCR beta V segments showed up in productive rearrangements about 87% or about 30% of the time in an earlier analysis of 587 of the donors. In a later analysis, most CMV-associated TCR beta chains were found to appear HLA-restricted, with HLA associations seemingly driven largely by CMV exposure. The sequencing pipeline was judged likely to have produced a cluster of highly shared sequence variants as a technical artifact. The authors suggested that the approach could potentially be extended to other disease states and immunological phenotypes. Specific HLA alleles were associated with 15,000 to 20,000 TCR beta sequences at a false discovery rate of 0.05 in a later analysis.

This TCR came from a woman under 30 in good health and CMV-seropositive. The chain links TRBV6-5 with TRBJ2-1, with the identity of the D gene unclear. Sequencing was performed on PBMCs. The DNA sequence is TGTGCCAGCAGTTACCTAGGCGATGAGCAGTTCTTC. It translates as CASSYLGDEQFF.